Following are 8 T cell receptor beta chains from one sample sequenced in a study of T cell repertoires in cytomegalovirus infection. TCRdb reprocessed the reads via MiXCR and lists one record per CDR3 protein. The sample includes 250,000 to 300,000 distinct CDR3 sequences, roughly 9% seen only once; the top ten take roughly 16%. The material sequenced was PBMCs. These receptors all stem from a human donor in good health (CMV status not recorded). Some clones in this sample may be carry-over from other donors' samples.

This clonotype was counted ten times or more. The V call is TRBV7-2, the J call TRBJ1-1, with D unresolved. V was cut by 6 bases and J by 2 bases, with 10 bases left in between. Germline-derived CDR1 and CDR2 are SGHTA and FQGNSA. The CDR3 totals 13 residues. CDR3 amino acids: CASSPSSNTEAFF. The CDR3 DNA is TGTGCCAGCAGTCCATCAAGCAACACTGAAGCTTTCTTT.

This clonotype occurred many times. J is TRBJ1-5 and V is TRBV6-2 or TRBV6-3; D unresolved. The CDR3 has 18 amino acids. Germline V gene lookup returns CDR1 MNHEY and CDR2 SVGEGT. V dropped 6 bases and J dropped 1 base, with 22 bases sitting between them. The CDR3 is CASSGYFLGLGSNQPQHF. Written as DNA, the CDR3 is TGTGCCAGCAGCGGGTATTTTTTAGGGCTGGGGAGCAATCAGCCCCAGCATTTT.

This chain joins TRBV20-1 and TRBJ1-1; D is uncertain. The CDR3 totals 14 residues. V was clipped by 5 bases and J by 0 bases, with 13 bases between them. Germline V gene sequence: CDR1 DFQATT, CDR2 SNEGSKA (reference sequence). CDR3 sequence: CSARSGRLNTEAFF. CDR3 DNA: TGCAGTGCTCGGAGTGGGAGACTGAACACTGAAGCTTTCTTT.

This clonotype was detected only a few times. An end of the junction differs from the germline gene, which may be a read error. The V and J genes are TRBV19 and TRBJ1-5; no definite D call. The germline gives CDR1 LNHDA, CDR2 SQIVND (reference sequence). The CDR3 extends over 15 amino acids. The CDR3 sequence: CASSLDVRSNQPQHF. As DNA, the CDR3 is TGTGCCAGTAGTTTAGACGTCCGGAGCAATCAGCCCCAGCATTTT.

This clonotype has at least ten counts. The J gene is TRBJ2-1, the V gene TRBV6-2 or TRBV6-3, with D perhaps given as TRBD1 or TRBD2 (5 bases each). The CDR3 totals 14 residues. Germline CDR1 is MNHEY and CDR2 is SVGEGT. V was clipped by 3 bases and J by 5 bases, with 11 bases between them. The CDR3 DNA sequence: TGTGCCAGCAGTTATTCCGGGGCCCACAATGAGCAGTTCTTC. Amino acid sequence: CASSYSGAHNEQFF.

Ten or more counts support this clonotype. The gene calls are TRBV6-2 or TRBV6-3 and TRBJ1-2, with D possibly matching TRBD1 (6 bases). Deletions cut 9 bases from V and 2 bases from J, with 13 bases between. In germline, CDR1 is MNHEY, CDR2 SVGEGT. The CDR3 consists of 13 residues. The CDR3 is CARLNRVNYGYTF. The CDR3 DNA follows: TGTGCCAGACTAAACAGGGTAAACTATGGCTACACCTTC.

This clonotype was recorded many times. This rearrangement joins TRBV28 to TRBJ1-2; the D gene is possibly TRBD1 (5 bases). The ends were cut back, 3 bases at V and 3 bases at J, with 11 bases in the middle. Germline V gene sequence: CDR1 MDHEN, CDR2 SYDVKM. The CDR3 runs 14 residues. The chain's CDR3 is CASSLGDGHYGYTF. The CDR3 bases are TGTGCCAGCAGTTTGGGGGACGGGCACTATGGCTACACCTTC.

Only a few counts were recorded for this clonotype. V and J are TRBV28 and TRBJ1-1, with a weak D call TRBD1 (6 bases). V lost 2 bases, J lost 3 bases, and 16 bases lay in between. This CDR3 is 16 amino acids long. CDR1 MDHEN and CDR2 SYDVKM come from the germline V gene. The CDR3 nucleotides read TGTGCCAGCAGTTTAACAAGCAGGGGAGTATACACTGAAGCTTTCTTT. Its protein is CASSLTSRGVYTEAFF.